One sample yielded the 5 T cell receptor beta chains listed below, sequenced in a study of shared clonotypes between healthy human individuals (dated by TCRdb to the early 2020s). To prepare the library, the immunoSEQ multiplex PCR assay was applied. TCRdb carries this immuneACCESS record with in-frame sequences only. Its versions omit some clonotypes, under half of them owing to an unresolved V gene in the studies checked, with the rest unexplained. For this sample there are roughly 2,000,000 clones; about 95% appear just once. 1% to 1.5% of the sample belongs to the ten largest clones. CD8 naive samples were obtained by positive selection for CCR7 among CD45RO-negative cells, yielding a CD45RA+CCR7+ population from which TemRA cells were excluded. Input material: naive CD8+ T cells sorted from blood. The meaning of the sample's cell subset or site label: CD45RA+CCR7+. These receptors were taken from a man younger than 35 in good health.

V usage is TRBV6-5 and J usage is TRBJ2-7; 11 nucleotides agree with TRBD1. Germline trimming cut 6 bases from V and 3 bases from J; bases unmatched to any gene: 7. The germline V gene has CDR1 MNHEY and CDR2 SVGAGI. CDR3 length equals 15 residues. The CDR3 loop is CASRSPGQGVYEQYF. DNA of the CDR3: TGTGCCAGCAGATCCCCGGGACAGGGGGTCTACGAGCAGTACTTC.

The genes are TRBV7-9 and TRBJ2-5; 9 positions agree with TRBD2. The J call may be in error: the DNA end matches TRBJ2-7 better. Looked up from germline, CDR1 is SEHNR and CDR2 is FQNEAQ (reference sequence). This CDR3 comprises 16 residues. The CDR3, as DNA: TGTGCCAGCAGCTTGACTAGCGGAGGGAGCTCCTACGAGCAGTACTTC. It specifies CASSLTSGGSSYEQYF.

This chain uses TRBV7-9 with TRBJ2-1, with TRBD2 matching over 7 bases. Germline assignment: CDR1 SEHNR and CDR2 FQNEAQ (reference sequence). Trimming took 5 bases from V and 4 from J; bases not matched to a gene: 11. The CDR3 extends over 16 amino acids. The CDR3 DNA reads as TGTGCCAGCAGCCCCCCTAGGAGCGGGGTGTACAATGAGCAGTTCTTC. It is translated as CASSPPRSGVYNEQFF.

This clone was seen once. J is TRBJ2-7 and V is TRBV5-8; 7 bases agree with TRBD1. V shed 0 bases and J 2 bases; nucleotides not matched to a gene: 5. The CDR3 totals 15 residues. Germline V gene sequence: CDR1 SGHTS, CDR2 YDEGEE. The CDR3 spells CASSLGLGQPYEQYF. CDR3 in DNA: TGTGCCAGCAGCTTGGGGTTGGGACAGCCCTACGAGCAGTACTTC.

The rearrangement uses TRBV7-9 and TRBJ2-2; the D gene is possibly TRBD1 (6 bases). Deletions cut 4 bases from V and 5 bases from J, with 20 bases between. Germline assignment: CDR1 SEHNR and CDR2 FQNEAQ (reference sequence). The CDR3 extends over 17 amino acids. The DNA of the CDR3 is TGTGCCAGCAGCTCCTGGGCTGGGACACCGAGAACCGGGGAGCTGTTTTTT. This codes for CASSSWAGTPRTGELFF.